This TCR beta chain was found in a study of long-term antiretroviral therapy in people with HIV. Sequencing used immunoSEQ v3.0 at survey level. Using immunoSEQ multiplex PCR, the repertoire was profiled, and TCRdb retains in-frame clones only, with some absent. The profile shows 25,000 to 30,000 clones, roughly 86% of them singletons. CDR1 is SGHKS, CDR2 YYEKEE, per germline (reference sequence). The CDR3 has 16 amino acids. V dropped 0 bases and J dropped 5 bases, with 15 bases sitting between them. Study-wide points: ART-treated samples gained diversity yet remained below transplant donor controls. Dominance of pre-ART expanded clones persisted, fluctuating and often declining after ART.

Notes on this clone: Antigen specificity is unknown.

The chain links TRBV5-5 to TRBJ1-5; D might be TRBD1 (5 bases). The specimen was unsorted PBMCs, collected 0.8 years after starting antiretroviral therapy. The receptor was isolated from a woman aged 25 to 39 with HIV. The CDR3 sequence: CASSLASTEGHQPQHF. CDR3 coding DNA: TGTGCCAGCAGCTTGGCCTCGACAGAGGGTCATCAGCCCCAGCATTTT.